This T cell receptor (beta chain) is drawn from a study of blood T cell repertoires in COVID-19. Overall study: T cells, B-cell-depleted T cells, or PBMCs supplied cDNA or gDNA.

The protocol was immunoSEQ multiplex PCR, while the TCRdb copy is restricted to in-frame clones and leaves out a portion. The sample includes approximately 250,000 clones, 75% to 95% of them seen just once. Self-reported history from a screening survey and questionnaire set each donor's cohort. Shortly before study entry, within 2 weeks, exposed participants had met a COVID-19 case. Trimming cost V 6 bases and J 9 bases, with 15 bases left between them. This CDR3 region has 13 residues. CDR1 is KGHDR and CDR2 is SFDVKD in the germline V gene. The sample consisted of PBMCs or T cells enriched from blood (not recorded which). The TCR originated in a man aged 40-49 years who had been exposed to COVID-19. The chain joins TRBV24-1 to TRBJ2-3; no reliable D call. CDR3 sequence reads: CATSPPGFSTQYF. DNA for the CDR3: TGTGCCACCAGTCCCCCAGGATTTTCAACGCAGTATTTT.